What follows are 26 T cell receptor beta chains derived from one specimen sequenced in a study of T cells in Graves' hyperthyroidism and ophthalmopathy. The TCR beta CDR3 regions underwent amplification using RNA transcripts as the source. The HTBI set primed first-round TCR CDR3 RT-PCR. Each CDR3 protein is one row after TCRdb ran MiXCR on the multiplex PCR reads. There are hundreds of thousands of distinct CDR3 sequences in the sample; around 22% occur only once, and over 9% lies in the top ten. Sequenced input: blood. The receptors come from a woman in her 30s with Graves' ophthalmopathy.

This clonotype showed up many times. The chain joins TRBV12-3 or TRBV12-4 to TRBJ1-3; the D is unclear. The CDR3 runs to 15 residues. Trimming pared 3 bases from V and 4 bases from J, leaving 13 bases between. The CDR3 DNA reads TGTGCCAGCAGTTTTGCCGCCCAAGGAGGAAACACCATATATTTT. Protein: CASSFAAQGGNTIYF.

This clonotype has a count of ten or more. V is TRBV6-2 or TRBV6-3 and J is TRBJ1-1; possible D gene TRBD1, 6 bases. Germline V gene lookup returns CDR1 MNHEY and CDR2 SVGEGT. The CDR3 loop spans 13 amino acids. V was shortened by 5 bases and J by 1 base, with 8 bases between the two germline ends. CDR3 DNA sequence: TGTGCCAGCAGTATGGACAGGAACACTGAAGCTTTCTTT. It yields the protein CASSMDRNTEAFF.

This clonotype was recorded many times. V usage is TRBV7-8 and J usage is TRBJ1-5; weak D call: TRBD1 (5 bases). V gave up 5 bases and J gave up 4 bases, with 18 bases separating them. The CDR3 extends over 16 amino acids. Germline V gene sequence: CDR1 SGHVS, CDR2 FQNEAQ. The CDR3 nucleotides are TGTGCCAGCAGCCTCGGGGAGGGACGGCGAAATCAGCCCCAGCATTTT. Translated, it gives CASSLGEGRRNQPQHF. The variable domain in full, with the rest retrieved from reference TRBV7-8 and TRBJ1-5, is GAGVSQSPRYKVAKRGQDVALRCDPISGHVSLFWYQQALGQGPEFLTYFQNEAQLDKSGLPSDRFFAERPEGSVSTLKIQRTQQEDSAVYLCASSLGEGRRNQPQHFGDGTRLSIL.

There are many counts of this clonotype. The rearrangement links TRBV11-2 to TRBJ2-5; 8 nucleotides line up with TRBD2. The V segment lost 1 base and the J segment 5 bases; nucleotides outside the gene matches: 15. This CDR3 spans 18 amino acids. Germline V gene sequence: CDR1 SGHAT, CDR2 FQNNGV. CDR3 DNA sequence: TGTGCCAGCAGCTTAGGAGTTACTAGCGGCCCGCGGAGTGAGACCCAGTACTTC. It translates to CASSLGVTSGPRSETQYF.

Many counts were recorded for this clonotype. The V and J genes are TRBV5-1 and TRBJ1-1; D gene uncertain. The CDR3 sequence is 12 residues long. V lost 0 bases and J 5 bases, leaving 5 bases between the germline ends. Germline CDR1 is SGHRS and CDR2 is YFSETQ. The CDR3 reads CASSLEGTEAFF. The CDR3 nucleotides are TGCGCCAGCAGCTTGGAGGGAACTGAAGCTTTCTTT.

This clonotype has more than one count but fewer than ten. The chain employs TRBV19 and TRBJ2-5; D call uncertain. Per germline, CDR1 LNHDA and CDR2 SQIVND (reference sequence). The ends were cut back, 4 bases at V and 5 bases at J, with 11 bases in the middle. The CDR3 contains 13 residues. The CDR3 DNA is TGTGCCAGTAGTACACAGTTCGTCGAGACCCAGTACTTC. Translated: CASSTQFVETQYF.

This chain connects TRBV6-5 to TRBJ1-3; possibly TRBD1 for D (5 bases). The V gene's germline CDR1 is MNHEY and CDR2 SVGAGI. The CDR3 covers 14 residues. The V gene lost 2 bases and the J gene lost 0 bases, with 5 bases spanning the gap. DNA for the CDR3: TGTGCCAGCAGTTACGGACACTCTGGAAACACCATATATTTT. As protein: CASSYGHSGNTIYF.

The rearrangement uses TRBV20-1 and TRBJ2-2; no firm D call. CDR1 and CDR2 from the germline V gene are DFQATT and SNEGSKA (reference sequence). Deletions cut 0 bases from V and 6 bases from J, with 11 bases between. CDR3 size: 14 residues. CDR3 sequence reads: CSARDRYSPGELFF. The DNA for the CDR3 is TGCAGTGCTAGAGATAGATACTCGCCCGGGGAGCTGTTTTTT.

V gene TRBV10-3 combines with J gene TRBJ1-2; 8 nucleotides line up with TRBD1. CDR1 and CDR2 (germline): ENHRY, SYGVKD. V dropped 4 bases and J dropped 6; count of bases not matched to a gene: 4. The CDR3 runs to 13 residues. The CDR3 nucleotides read TGTGCCATCAGTGCGCAGGGGGCTCATGGCTACACCTTC. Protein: CAISAQGAHGYTF.

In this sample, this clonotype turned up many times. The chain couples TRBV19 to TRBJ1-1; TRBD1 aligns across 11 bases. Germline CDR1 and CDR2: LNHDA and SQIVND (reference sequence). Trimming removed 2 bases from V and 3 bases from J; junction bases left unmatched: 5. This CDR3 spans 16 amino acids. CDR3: CASSIRTGGKDTEAFF. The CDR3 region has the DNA TGTGCCAGTAGTATAAGGACAGGGGGCAAGGACACTGAAGCTTTCTTT.

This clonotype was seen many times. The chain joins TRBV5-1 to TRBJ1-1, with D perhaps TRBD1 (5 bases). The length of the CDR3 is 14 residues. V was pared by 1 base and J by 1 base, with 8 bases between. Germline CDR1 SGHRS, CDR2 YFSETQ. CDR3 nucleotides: TGCGCCAGCAGCTTGCCGAGGGGGAACACTGAAGCTTTCTTT. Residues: CASSLPRGNTEAFF.

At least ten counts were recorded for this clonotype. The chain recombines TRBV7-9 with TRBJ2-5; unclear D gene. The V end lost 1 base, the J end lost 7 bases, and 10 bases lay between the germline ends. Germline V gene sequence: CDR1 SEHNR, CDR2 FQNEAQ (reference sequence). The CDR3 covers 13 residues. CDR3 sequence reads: CASSLGSTGTQYF. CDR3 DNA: TGTGCCAGCAGCTTAGGGAGTACGGGGACCCAGTACTTC.

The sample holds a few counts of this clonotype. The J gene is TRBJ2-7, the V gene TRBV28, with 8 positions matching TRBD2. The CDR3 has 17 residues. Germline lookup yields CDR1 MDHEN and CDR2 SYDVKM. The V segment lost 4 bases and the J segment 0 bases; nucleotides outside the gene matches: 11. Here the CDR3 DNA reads TGTGCCAGCAGTTCCGCGTCGGGGGGGATAAGCTCCTACGAGCAGTACTTC. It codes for CASSSASGGISSYEQYF. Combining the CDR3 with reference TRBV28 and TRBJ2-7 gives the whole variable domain DVKVTQSSRYLVKRTGEKVFLECVQDMDHENMFWYRQDPGLGLRLIYFSYDVKMKEKGDIPEGYSVSREKKERFSLILESASTNQTSMYLCASSSASGGISSYEQYFGPGTRLTVT.

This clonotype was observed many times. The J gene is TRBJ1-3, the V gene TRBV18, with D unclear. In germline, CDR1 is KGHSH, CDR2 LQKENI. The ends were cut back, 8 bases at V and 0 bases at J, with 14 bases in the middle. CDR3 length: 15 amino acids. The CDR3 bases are TGTGCCAGCAGCCCGCCAGGAAGCTCTGGAAACACCATATATTTT. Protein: CASSPPGSSGNTIYF.

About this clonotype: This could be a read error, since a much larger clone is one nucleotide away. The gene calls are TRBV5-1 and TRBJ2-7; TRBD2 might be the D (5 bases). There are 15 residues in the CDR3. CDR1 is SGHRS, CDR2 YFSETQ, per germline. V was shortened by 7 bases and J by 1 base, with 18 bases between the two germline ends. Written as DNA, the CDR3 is TGCGCCAGCGGCATATTTGCGGGCCTTTCCTACGAGCAGTACTTC. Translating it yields CASGIFAGLSYEQYF.

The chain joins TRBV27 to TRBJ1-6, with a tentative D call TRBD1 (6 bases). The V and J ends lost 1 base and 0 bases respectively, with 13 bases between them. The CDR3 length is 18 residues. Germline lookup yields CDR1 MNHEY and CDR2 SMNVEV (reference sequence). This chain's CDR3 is CASSLFRGPSSYNSPLHF. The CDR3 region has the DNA TGTGCCAGCAGTTTATTCAGGGGACCTAGCTCCTATAATTCACCCCTCCACTTT.

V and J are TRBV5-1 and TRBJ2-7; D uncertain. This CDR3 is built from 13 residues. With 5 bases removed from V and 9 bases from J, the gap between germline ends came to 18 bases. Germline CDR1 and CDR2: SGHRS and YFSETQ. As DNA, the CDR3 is TGCGCCAGCAGTCAATCAGGCCAGGAAGGGCAGTACTTC. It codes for CASSQSGQEGQYF.

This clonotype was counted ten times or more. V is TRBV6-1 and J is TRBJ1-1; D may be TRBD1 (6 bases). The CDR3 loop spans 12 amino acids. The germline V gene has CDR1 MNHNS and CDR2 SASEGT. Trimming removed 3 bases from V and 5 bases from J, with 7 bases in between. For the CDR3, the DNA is TGTGCCAGCAGTGACAGGGGAACTGAAGCTTTCTTT. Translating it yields CASSDRGTEAFF.

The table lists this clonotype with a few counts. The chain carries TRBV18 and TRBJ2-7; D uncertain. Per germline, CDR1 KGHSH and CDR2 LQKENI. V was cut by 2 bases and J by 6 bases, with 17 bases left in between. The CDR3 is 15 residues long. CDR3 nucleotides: TGTGCCAGCTCACCAGAGTCCCCCGGTACGGGCGAGCAGTACTTC. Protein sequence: CASSPESPGTGEQYF.

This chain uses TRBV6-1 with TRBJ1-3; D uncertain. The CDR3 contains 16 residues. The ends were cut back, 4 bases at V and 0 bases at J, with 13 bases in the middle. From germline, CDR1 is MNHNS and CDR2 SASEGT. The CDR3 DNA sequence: TGTGCCAGCAGTGTCCGTGAGTTAAACTCTGGAAACACCATATATTTT. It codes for CASSVRELNSGNTIYF.

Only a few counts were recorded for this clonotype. CDR3 nucleotide sequence: TGTGCCAGTCGGACTAGCGAAGAGACCCAGTACTTC. The encoded protein is CASRTSEETQYF. The V gene is TRBV6-2 or TRBV6-3, the J gene TRBJ2-5; 9 bases fit TRBD2. Germline CDR1 and CDR2: MNHEY and SVGEGT. V shed 9 bases, J shed 3 bases, and the junction held 2 bases outside the gene matches. CDR3 length: 12 amino acids.

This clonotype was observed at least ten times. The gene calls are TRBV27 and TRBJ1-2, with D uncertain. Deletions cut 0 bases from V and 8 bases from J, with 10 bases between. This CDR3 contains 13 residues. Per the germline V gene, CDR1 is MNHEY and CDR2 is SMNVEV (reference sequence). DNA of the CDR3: TGTGCCAGCAGTTTATCAGGACGCGGGGGCTACACCTTC. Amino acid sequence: CASSLSGRGGYTF.

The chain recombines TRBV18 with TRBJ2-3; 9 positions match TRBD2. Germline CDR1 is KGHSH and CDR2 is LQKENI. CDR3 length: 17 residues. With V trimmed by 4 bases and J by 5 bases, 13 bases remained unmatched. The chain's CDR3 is CASSRQARAGGGDTQYF. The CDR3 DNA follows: TGTGCCAGCTCACGCCAGGCTCGAGCGGGGGGAGGAGATACGCAGTATTTT.

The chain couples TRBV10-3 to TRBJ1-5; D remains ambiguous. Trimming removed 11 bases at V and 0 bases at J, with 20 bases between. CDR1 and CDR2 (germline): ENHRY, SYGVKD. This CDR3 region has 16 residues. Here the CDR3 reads CASQLEDGHSNQPQHF. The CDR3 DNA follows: TGTGCCTCCCAGCTTGAAGATGGCCATAGCAATCAGCCCCAGCATTTT.

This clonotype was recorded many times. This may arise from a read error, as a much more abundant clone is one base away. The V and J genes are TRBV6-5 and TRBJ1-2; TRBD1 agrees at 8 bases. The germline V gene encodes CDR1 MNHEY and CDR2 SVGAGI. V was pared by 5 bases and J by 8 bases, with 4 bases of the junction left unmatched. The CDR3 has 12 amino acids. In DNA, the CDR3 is TGTGCCAGCAGTCCGGACAGGGCGGGCTACACCTTC. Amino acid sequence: CASSPDRAGYTF.

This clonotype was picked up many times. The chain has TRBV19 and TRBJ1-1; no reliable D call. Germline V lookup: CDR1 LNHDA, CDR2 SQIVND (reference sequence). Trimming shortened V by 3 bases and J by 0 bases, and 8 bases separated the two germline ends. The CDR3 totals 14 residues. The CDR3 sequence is CASSMTPLNTEAFF. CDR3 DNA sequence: TGTGCCAGTAGTATGACACCTTTGAACACTGAAGCTTTCTTT.